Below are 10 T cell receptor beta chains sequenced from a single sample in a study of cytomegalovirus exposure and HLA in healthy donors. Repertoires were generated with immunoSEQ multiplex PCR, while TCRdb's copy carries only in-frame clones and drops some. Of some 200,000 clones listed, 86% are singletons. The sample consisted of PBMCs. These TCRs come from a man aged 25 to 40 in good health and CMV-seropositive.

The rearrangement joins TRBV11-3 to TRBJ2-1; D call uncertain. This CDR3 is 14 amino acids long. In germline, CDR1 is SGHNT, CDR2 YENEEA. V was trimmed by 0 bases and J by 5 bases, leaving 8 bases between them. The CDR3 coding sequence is TGTGCCAGCAGCTTAGACCCTAGTGACAATGAGCAGTTCTTC. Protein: CASSLDPSDNEQFF. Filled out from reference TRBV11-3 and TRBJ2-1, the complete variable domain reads EAGVVQSPRYKIIEKKQPVAFWCNPISGHNTLYWYLQNLGQGPELLIRYENEEAVDDSQLPKDRFSAERLKGVDSTLKIQPAELGDSAVYLCASSLDPSDNEQFFGPGTRLTVL.

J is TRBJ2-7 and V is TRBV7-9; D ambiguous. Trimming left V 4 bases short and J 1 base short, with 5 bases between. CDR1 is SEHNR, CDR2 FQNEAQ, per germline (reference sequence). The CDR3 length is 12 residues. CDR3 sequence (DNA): TGTGCCAGCAGCTGGGGTTCCTACGAGCAGTACTTC. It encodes CASSWGSYEQYF. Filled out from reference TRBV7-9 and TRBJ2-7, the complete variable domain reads DTGVSQNPRHKITKRGQNVTFRCDPISEHNRLYWYRQTLGQGPEFLTYFQNEAQLEKSRLLSDRFSAERPKGSFSTLEIQRTEQGDSAMYLCASSWGSYEQYFGPGTRLTVT.

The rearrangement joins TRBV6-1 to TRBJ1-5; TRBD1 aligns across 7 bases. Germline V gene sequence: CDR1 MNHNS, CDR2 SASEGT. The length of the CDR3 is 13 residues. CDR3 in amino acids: CATRGQGDQPQHF. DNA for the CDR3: TGTGCGACAAGGGGGCAGGGGGATCAGCCCCAGCATTTT.

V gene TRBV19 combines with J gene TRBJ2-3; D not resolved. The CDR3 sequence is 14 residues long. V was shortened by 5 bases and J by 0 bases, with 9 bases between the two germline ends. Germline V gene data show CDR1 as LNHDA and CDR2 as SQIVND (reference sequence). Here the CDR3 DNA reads TGTGCCAGTAGTGCGGACCCTAGCACAGATACGCAGTATTTT. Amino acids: CASSADPSTDTQYF.

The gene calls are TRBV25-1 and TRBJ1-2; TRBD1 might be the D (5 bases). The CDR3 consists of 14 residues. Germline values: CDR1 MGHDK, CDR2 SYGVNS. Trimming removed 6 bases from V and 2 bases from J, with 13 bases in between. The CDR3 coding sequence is TGTGCCAGCAGCCACAGAGGGGTAAACTATGGCTACACCTTC. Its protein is CASSHRGVNYGYTF.

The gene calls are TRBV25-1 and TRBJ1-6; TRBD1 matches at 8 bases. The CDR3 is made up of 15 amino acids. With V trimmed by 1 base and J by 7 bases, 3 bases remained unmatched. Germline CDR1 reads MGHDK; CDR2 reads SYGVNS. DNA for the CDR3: TGTGCCAGCAGTGAATTCAGACAGGGGAATTCACCCCTCCACTTT. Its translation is CASSEFRQGNSPLHF.

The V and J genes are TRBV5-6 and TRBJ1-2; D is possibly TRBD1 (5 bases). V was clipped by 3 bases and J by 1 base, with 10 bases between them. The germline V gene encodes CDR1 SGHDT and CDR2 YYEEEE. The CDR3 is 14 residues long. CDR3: CASSSGPFNYGYTF. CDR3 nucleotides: TGTGCCAGCAGCTCGGGACCATTTAACTATGGCTACACCTTC.

CDR3 DNA sequence: TGTGCCAGTGGAGACGACCGTCTGAACACTGAAGCTTTCTTT. Its translation: CASGDDRLNTEAFF. The V and J genes are TRBV19 and TRBJ1-1; no definite D call. The V end lost 8 bases, the J end lost 0 bases, and 13 bases lay between the germline ends. The CDR3 loop spans 14 amino acids. Per germline, CDR1 LNHDA and CDR2 SQIVND (reference sequence). The entire variable domain, with the rest obtained from reference TRBV19 and TRBJ1-1, is as follows: DGGITQSPKYLFRKEGQNVTLSCEQNLNHDAMYWYRQDPGQGLRLIYYSQIVNDFQKGDIAEGYSVSREKKESFPLTVTSAQKNPTAFYLCASGDDRLNTEAFFGQGTRLTVV.

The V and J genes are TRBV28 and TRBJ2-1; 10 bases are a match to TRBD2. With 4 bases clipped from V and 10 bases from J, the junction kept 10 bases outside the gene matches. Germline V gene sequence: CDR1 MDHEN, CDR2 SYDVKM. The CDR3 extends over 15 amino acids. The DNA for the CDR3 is TGTGCCAGCAGTTATAGGACTAGCGGCCTCTCGGAGCAGTTCTTC. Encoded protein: CASSYRTSGLSEQFF.

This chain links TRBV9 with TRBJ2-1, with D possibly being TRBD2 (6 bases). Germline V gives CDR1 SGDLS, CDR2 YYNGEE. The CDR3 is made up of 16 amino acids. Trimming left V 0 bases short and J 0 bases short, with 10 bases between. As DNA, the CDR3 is TGTGCCAGCAGCGTAGGTAGCGGAGGCTCCTACAATGAGCAGTTCTTC. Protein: CASSVGSGGSYNEQFF.